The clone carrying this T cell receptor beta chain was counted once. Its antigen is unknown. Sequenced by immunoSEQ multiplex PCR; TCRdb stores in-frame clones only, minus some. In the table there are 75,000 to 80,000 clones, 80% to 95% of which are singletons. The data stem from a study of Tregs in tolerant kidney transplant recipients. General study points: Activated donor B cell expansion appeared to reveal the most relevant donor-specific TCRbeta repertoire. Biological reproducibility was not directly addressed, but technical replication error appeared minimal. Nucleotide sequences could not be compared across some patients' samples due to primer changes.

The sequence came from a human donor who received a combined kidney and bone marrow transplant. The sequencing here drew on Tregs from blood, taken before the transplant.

The CDR3 DNA is TGTGCCAGTAGTATCCTCAGTAGCGGGAGATCCTACGAGCAGTACTTC. As protein: CASSILSSGRSYEQYF. The V and J genes are TRBV19 and TRBJ2-5, with 9 nucleotides matching TRBD2. The J call is uncertain, as TRBJ2-7 better fits the DNA end. Germline V gene data show CDR1 as LNHDA and CDR2 as SQIVND (reference sequence). CDR3 length equals 16 residues.